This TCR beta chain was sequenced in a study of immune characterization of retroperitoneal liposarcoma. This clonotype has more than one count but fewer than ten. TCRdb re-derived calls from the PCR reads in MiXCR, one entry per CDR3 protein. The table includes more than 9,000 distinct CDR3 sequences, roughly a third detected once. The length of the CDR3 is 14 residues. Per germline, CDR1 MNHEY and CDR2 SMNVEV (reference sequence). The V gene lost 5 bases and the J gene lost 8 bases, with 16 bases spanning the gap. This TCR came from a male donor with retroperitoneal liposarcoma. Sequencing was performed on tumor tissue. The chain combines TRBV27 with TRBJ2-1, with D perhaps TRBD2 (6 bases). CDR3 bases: TGTGCCAGCAGTCCACTGGGACTTGCCGATGAGCAGTTCTTC. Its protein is CASSPLGLADEQFF.